These 8 T cell receptor beta chains came from one sample sequenced in a study of shared clonotypes between healthy human individuals. Clones were read by immunoSEQ multiplex PCR, and TCRdb kept only the in-frame ones, dropping some. The sample holds approximately 2.4 million clones, more than 90% seen once. The sample consisted of naive CD4+ T cells sorted from blood. The subset denotes: CD45RA+ positively selected. Receptor source: a man aged 18 to 30 in good health.

The gene calls are TRBV5-1 and TRBJ2-3; 8 bases map to TRBD1. CDR1 is SGHRS and CDR2 is YFSETQ in the germline V gene. The CDR3 covers 17 residues. J lost 0 bases, V lost 4 bases, and 10 bases had no gene match. In DNA form, the CDR3 reads TGCGCCAGCAGCAGGACAGGGATAGTCTCTAGCACAGATACGCAGTATTTT. Translating gives CASSRTGIVSSTDTQYF.

The rearrangement uses TRBV19 and TRBJ2-3; 9 bases line up with TRBD2. From germline, CDR1 is LNHDA and CDR2 SQIVND (reference sequence). V trimming: 0 bases; J trimming: 0 bases; junction bases outside the gene matches: 1. The CDR3 totals 16 residues. CDR3 nucleotide sequence: TGTGCCAGTAGTATAGAAACTAGCGGGAGCACAGATACGCAGTATTTT. Translating it yields CASSIETSGSTDTQYF.

The rearrangement joins TRBV7-2 to TRBJ1-5; 9 bases are shared with TRBD1. Germline trimming cut 6 bases from V and 6 bases from J; bases unmatched to any gene: 9. The CDR3 is 15 amino acids. Germline V gene sequence: CDR1 SGHTA, CDR2 FQGNSA. The CDR3 loop reads CASSLGQGVRQPQHF. DNA for the CDR3: TGTGCCAGCAGTTTGGGACAGGGAGTGCGTCAGCCCCAGCATTTT.

V is TRBV18 and J is TRBJ1-5; D gene unclear. The germline V and J ends were trimmed by 1 base and 1 base, with 5 bases remaining between them. The CDR3 extends over 14 amino acids. The V gene's germline CDR1 is KGHSH and CDR2 LQKENI. The CDR3 coding sequence is TGTGCCAGCTCACCACAGTTAAGCAATCAGCCCCAGCATTTT. The encoded protein is CASSPQLSNQPQHF. Drawing the rest from reference TRBV18 and TRBJ1-5, the complete variable domain is NAGVMQNPRHLVRRRGQEARLRCSPMKGHSHVYWYRQLPEEGLKFMVYLQKENIIDESGMPKERFSAEFPKEGPSILRIQQVVRGDSAAYFCASSPQLSNQPQHFGDGTRLSIL.

V usage is TRBV18 and J usage is TRBJ1-6; 7 nucleotides match TRBD1. Unmatched junction bases numbered 6, after V lost 1 base and J lost 9 bases. The CDR3 is made up of 15 amino acids. Germline-derived CDR1 and CDR2 are KGHSH and LQKENI. The CDR3 here is CASSPLGQNASPLHF. DNA of the CDR3: TGTGCCAGCTCACCACTGGGACAGAACGCTTCACCCCTCCACTTT.

V is TRBV9 and J is TRBJ2-7, with TRBD2 identical over 9 bases. The CDR3 consists of 15 residues. The germline CDR1 and CDR2 sequences are SGDLS and YYNGEE. Trimming took 0 bases from V and 3 from J; bases not matched to a gene: 4. The CDR3 loop is CASSVDPSGDYEQYF. Written as DNA, the CDR3 is TGTGCCAGCAGCGTAGACCCTAGCGGGGACTACGAGCAGTACTTC.

This chain uses TRBV19 with TRBJ1-2, with no clear D. The germline V gene has CDR1 LNHDA and CDR2 SQIVND (reference sequence). The germline V and J ends were trimmed by 5 bases and 1 base, with 14 bases remaining between them. This CDR3 is built from 15 residues. This chain's CDR3 is CASSPLGGGNYGYTF. The CDR3 coding sequence is TGTGCCAGTAGTCCTCTAGGAGGAGGTAACTATGGCTACACCTTC.

V usage is TRBV5-1 and J usage is TRBJ1-3; 10 nucleotides line up with TRBD1. Germline lookup yields CDR1 SGHRS and CDR2 YFSETQ. The CDR3 totals 15 residues. V was pared by 3 bases and J by 7 bases, with 7 bases of the junction left unmatched. Written as DNA, the CDR3 is TGCGCCAGCAGCTCGCTGACAGGGGGCTCGAACACCATATATTTT. Residues: CASSSLTGGSNTIYF.